The 9 T cell receptor beta chains below all came from one sample that was sequenced in a study of blood T cell repertoires in COVID-19. Some clones are missing from TCRdb's copy, which holds only in-frame ones; the method was immunoSEQ multiplex PCR. Of about 200,000 clones detected, 88% appear once; the ten largest clones hold roughly 1.6%. Input material: peripheral blood. The origin of the receptors is a man between 18 and 29 years old with active or convalescent COVID-19.

The CDR3 nucleotides read TGTGCCAGCTCACGATCAGGACAGCAAAACACTGAAGCTTTCTTT. Residues: CASSRSGQQNTEAFF. V is TRBV18 and J is TRBJ1-1; maybe TRBD1 (6 bases). V was cut by 4 bases and J by 2 bases, with 14 bases left in between. This CDR3 is built from 15 residues. CDR1 KGHSH and CDR2 LQKENI come from the germline V gene.

V is TRBV5-8 and J is TRBJ2-2, with TRBD1 identical over 7 bases. CDR3 length equals 17 residues. V dropped 3 bases and J dropped 2; count of bases not matched to a gene: 10. Germline V gene lookup returns CDR1 SGHTS and CDR2 YDEGEE. CDR3 in DNA: TGTGCCAGCAGCTCAACCACCGGGACAGTCAACACCGGGGAGCTGTTTTTT. Its protein is CASSSTTGTVNTGELFF.

This clone is a singleton in its sample. The chain employs TRBV7-9 and TRBJ1-2; TRBD1 matches 10 bases. The CDR3 loop spans 15 amino acids. CDR1 SEHNR and CDR2 FQNEAQ come from the germline V gene (reference sequence). V lost 5 bases, J lost 3 bases, and 6 bases stayed unmatched. The CDR3 coding sequence is TGTGCCAGCAGCAAGGCCGGGACAGGGGACTATGGCTACACCTTC. Translated, it gives CASSKAGTGDYGYTF. The full variable domain, in which reference TRBV7-9 and TRBJ1-2 provide the parts outside the CDR3, is DTGVSQNPRHKITKRGQNVTFRCDPISEHNRLYWYRQTLGQGPEFLTYFQNEAQLEKSRLLSDRFSAERPKGSFSTLEIQRTEQGDSAMYLCASSKAGTGDYGYTFGSGTRLTVV.

This chain uses TRBV25-1 with TRBJ1-2; D unresolved. Germline V gives CDR1 MGHDK, CDR2 SYGVNS. The CDR3 covers 14 residues. The V end was cut by 0 bases, the J end by 8 bases, with 13 bases between. The CDR3 DNA reads TGTGCCAGCAGTGAATATGCGGGAATTCGAGGCTACACCTTC. Translated, it gives CASSEYAGIRGYTF.

V is TRBV3-1 (or the pseudogene TRBV3-2) and J is TRBJ2-3; 12 bases are a match to TRBD2. Germline assignment: CDR1 LGHDT and CDR2 YNNKEL (reference sequence). The CDR3 covers 18 residues. The V segment lost 4 bases and the J segment 3 bases; nucleotides outside the gene matches: 11. The CDR3 sequence is CASSRWTSGDVGTDTQYF. CDR3 DNA sequence: TGTGCCAGCAGCCGATGGACTAGCGGGGACGTCGGTACAGATACGCAGTATTTT.

The rearrangement joins TRBV5-6 to TRBJ1-1; 7 nucleotides agree with TRBD1. CDR1 is SGHDT, CDR2 YYEEEE, per germline. This CDR3 is 15 amino acids long. V dropped 4 bases and J dropped 5; count of bases not matched to a gene: 11. In DNA form, the CDR3 reads TGTGCCAGCAGCCCCCTACGACAGGGAGGAACTGAAGCTTTCTTT. It is translated as CASSPLRQGGTEAFF.

The chain uses TRBV24-1 and TRBJ2-5; possibly TRBD2 for D (6 bases). The CDR3 spans 13 residues. The V and J ends lost 5 bases and 5 bases respectively, with 11 bases between them. The germline V gene encodes CDR1 KGHDR and CDR2 SFDVKD. Written as DNA, the CDR3 is TGTGCCACCAGTGGACTAGGAGTGGAGACCCAGTACTTC. Protein sequence: CATSGLGVETQYF.

V is TRBV5-4 and J is TRBJ2-2, with 7 bases matching TRBD2. Germline assignment: CDR1 SGHNT and CDR2 YYREEE (reference sequence). J gave up 6 bases and V 6 bases, and 5 bases lay outside the gene matches. CDR3 size: 13 residues. CDR3 amino acids: CASTSLAAGELFF. The CDR3 DNA is TGTGCCAGCACCTCCCTAGCGGCCGGGGAGCTGTTTTTT.

The chain links TRBV9 to TRBJ2-5; 9 nucleotides agree with TRBD2. The CDR3 length is 15 residues. In germline, CDR1 is SGDLS, CDR2 YYNGEE. V was clipped by 0 bases and J by 11 bases; unmatched bases: 11. In DNA, the CDR3 is TGTGCCAGCAGCGTAGGAGTAGCGGGGGCGCAGGCACAGTACTTC. Translated: CASSVGVAGAQAQYF. Looking up the rest from reference TRBV9 and TRBJ2-5 gives the full variable domain: DSGVTQTPKHLITATGQRVTLRCSPRSGDLSVYWYQQSLDQGLQFLIQYYNGEERAKGNILERFSAQQFPDLHSELNLSSLELGDSALYFCASSVGVAGAQAQYFGPGTRLLVL.